This TCR beta chain appears in the sequencing data of a study of radiation and T cells in renal cell carcinoma. This sample's time point: baseline pretreatment blood. This sample's treatment: 15 Gy SBRT to primary tumor, nephrectomy 4 weeks later. V was clipped by 0 bases and J by 0 bases, with 11 bases between them. Germline-derived CDR1 and CDR2 are SEHNR and FQNEAQ (reference sequence). The CDR3 loop spans 16 amino acids. Generated by immunoSEQ multiplex PCR, the TCRdb table keeps only in-frame clones and is missing some. The sample lists approximately 150,000 clones, about 88% occurring once. Sequenced here: blood, sampled from a patient whose treatment included radiotherapy and nephrectomy. The clonotype originates from a woman in her 70s with renal cell carcinoma. V gene TRBV7-9 combines with J gene TRBJ1-1; D gene ambiguous. DNA of the CDR3: TGTGCCAGCAGCTTAGCGAGACCGCCTATGAACACTGAAGCTTTCTTT. Translated, it gives CASSLARPPMNTEAFF.